These 3 T cell receptor beta chains were sequenced from one sample in a study of immune evolution from preneoplasia to lung adenocarcinoma. Here immunoSEQ multiplex PCR was the method, and the copy in TCRdb shows in-frame clones only, minus some. The sample contains about 4,700 clones, almost 85% of which appear only once. The sequenced sample was FFPE lung adenocarcinoma in situ tissue. These receptors all come from a person aged 65 to 79 with lung adenocarcinoma.

This clone was seen once. V gene TRBV5-1 combines with J gene TRBJ1-1; no clear D gene. Germline V gene sequence: CDR1 SGHRS, CDR2 YFSETQ. CDR3 size: 16 residues. V was pared by 1 base and J by 0 bases, with 13 bases between. CDR3 DNA sequence: TGCGCCAGCAGCTTGAGGTGGGAGAACCTGAACACTGAAGCTTTCTTT. Translating gives CASSLRWENLNTEAFF.

This chain connects TRBV9 to TRBJ1-2; D is unresolved. The V and J ends lost 0 bases and 6 bases respectively, with 9 bases between them. From germline, CDR1 is SGDLS and CDR2 YYNGEE. This CDR3 region has 13 residues. CDR3 sequence reads: CASSVEGIHGYTF. DNA of the CDR3: TGTGCCAGCAGCGTAGAAGGGATCCATGGCTACACCTTC.

This chain uses TRBV29-1 with TRBJ1-1, with a possible D match to TRBD1 (5 bases). In germline, CDR1 is SQVTM, CDR2 ANQGSEA. V lost 4 bases to trimming and J lost 4 bases, with 19 bases between them. The CDR3 is 15 residues long. CDR3 region: CSVVRGHGVSTEAFF. The CDR3 DNA sequence: TGCAGCGTTGTAAGAGGACACGGGGTGAGCACTGAAGCTTTCTTT.